This entry features one T cell receptor (beta chain) sequence. Its antigen is unidentified. Using immunoSEQ multiplex PCR, the repertoire was profiled, and TCRdb retains in-frame clones only, with some absent. The sample includes roughly 43,000 clones, around 77% of them seen just once. This specimen comes from a study of T cell responses to AZD1222 COVID-19 vaccine. Germline CDR1 and CDR2: MNHEY and SVGAGI. The CDR3 is made up of 12 amino acids. With V trimmed by 6 bases and J by 9 bases, 5 bases remained unmatched. Overall study findings and caveats: Seropositive status at baseline applied to only six AZD1222 recipients. It should be noted that donors were predominantly white British and more often female, and clonal diversity was possibly underestimated. Targeting of unmutated variant regions was reportedly seen in nearly half of spike-specific TCRs. Spike-spanning, vaccine-associated CD4 TCRs were dominant at 160-218 and 743-854.

The V gene is TRBV6-5, the J gene TRBJ2-3, with TRBD1 matching 8 bases. This material consisted of peripheral blood, taken 28 days after the second dose of the MenACWY control vaccine. The TCR originated in an adult who received the MenACWY meningococcal vaccine as a control. In nucleotides, the CDR3 is TGTGCCAGCAGCCAGCAGGGGGCGACGCAGTATTTT. Translating gives CASSQQGATQYF.